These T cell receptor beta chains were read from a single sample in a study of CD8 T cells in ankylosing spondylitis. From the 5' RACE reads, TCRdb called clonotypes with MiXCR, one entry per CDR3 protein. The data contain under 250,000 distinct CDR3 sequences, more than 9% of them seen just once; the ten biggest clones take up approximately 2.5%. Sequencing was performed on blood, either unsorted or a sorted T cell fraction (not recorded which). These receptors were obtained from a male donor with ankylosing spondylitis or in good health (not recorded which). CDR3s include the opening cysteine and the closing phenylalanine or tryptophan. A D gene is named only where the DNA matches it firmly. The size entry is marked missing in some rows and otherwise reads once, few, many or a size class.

CAWGMTYEQYF | TGTGCCTGGGGGATGACCTACGAGCAGTACTTC | many | TRBV30 | NA | TRBJ2-7
CASSEGYRGEQFF | TGTGCCAGCAGTGAAGGGTACAGGGGTGAGCAGTTCTTC | few | TRBV6-1 | TRBD1 | TRBJ2-1
CASSQLATDTQYF | TGCGCCAGCAGCCAACTAGCCACAGATACGCAGTATTTT | many | TRBV4-1 | NA | TRBJ2-3
CAISESTPLQGGDIQYF | TGTGCCATCAGTGAGTCGACTCCCCTACAGGGCGGAGACATTCAGTACTTC | few | TRBV10-3 | NA | TRBJ2-4
CSAPPGLAGGADTQYF | TGCAGTGCTCCGCCGGGACTAGCGGGAGGAGCAGATACGCAGTATTTT | many | TRBV20-1 | TRBD2 | TRBJ2-3
CSARDFEEQYF | TGCAGTGCTAGAGATTTCGAGGAGCAGTACTTC | many | TRBV20-1 | NA | TRBJ2-7
CASSPRAGTQAGELFF | TGTGCCAGCAGCCCGCGAGCTGGGACGCAAGCCGGGGAGCTGTTTTTT | many | TRBV5-5 | NA | TRBJ2-2
CASSYTATSGSIDTQYF | TGTGCCAGCAGTTATACGGCGACTAGCGGTTCTATAGATACGCAGTATTTT | NA | TRBV6-2/TRBV6-3 | TRBD2 | TRBJ2-3
CASSITGDTGELFF | TGTGCCAGCAGTATTACAGGGGATACCGGGGAGCTGTTTTTT | many | TRBV25-1 | TRBD1 | TRBJ2-2
CASSPRGNPNTGELFF | TGTGCCAGCAGCCCCAGGGGGAACCCGAACACCGGGGAGCTGTTTTTT | many | TRBV7-9 | TRBD1 | TRBJ2-2
CAIGAGGTDTQYF | TGTGCTATAGGGGCAGGGGGCACAGATACGCAGTATTTT | once | TRBV15 | NA | TRBJ2-3
CSVADGYTF | TGCAGCGTTGCGGATGGCTACACCTTC | many | TRBV29-1 | NA | TRBJ1-2
CAWADSRNSPLHF | TGTGCCTGGGCAGACAGCCGAAATTCACCCCTCCACTTT | few | TRBV30 | NA | TRBJ1-6
CASSIGLSYEQYF | TGTGCCAGCAGCATTGGACTTTCCTACGAGCAGTACTTC | NA | TRBV14 | NA | TRBJ2-7
CASSEWAGLYTDTQYF | TGTGCCAGCAGTGAATGGGCGGGGTTATACACAGATACGCAGTATTTT | NA | TRBV6-1 | NA | TRBJ2-3
CSARGPGLPYEQYF | TGCAGTGCTAGAGGCCCCGGGCTTCCCTACGAGCAGTACTTC | many | TRBV20-1 | NA | TRBJ2-7
CASSLDPYNEQFF | TGCGCCAGCAGCCTCGATCCATACAATGAGCAGTTCTTC | many | TRBV5-1 | NA | TRBJ2-1
CAWSPYYNEQFF | TGTGCCTGGAGTCCATACTACAATGAGCAGTTCTTC | few | TRBV30 | NA | TRBJ2-1
CASSYSRQGKNIQYF | TGTGCCAGCAGTTACTCGCGGCAGGGAAAAAACATTCAGTACTTC | NA | TRBV6-5 | NA | TRBJ2-4
CSVGARGVFNEQFF | TGCAGCGTTGGAGCCAGGGGAGTTTTTAATGAGCAGTTCTTC | many | TRBV29-1 | NA | TRBJ2-1
CASSLRSGTGSVGAFF | TGTGCCAGCAGTCTCCGCTCCGGGACAGGGAGCGTTGGGGCTTTCTTT | many | TRBV12-3/TRBV12-4 | TRBD1 | TRBJ1-1
CSARGLAGLYEQYF | TGCAGTGCTAGGGGACTAGCGGGTCTCTACGAGCAGTACTTC | many | TRBV20-1 | TRBD2 | TRBJ2-7
CASSVSRGTLAEAFF | TGTGCCAGCAGTGTTTCCAGGGGAACTTTAGCAGAAGCTTTCTTT | many | TRBV12-3/TRBV12-4 | NA | TRBJ1-1
CASSPGSGAYNEQFF | TGTGCCAGCTCCCCAGGAAGCGGCGCCTACAATGAGCAGTTCTTC | few | TRBV18 | NA | TRBJ2-1
CSAIPSGLTDTQYF | TGCAGTGCTATTCCTAGCGGGCTCACAGATACGCAGTATTTT | NA | TRBV20-1 | TRBD2 | TRBJ2-3
CAWSPPGRRDTEAFF | TGTGCCTGGAGCCCTCCGGGCCGCAGGGACACTGAAGCTTTCTTT | NA | TRBV30 | NA | TRBJ1-1
CASSSGRQVYMNTEAFF | TGTGCCAGCAGTTCCGGGAGACAGGTTTACATGAACACTGAAGCTTTCTTT | many | TRBV28 | NA | TRBJ1-1
CASRSDRGRNEQFF | TGTGCCAGCAGATCGGACAGGGGGCGAAATGAGCAGTTCTTC | few | TRBV12-3/TRBV12-4 | TRBD1 | TRBJ2-1
CAWRTAGVNTGELFF | TGTGCCTGGAGAACGGCGGGAGTGAACACCGGGGAGCTGTTTTTT | NA | TRBV30 | TRBD2 | TRBJ2-2
CASRSGGGSYNEQFF | TGCGCCAGCAGAAGCGGAGGGGGCTCCTACAATGAGCAGTTCTTC | many | TRBV5-1 | NA | TRBJ2-1
CASSSAEAGDTQYF | TGCGCCAGCAGCTCTGCGGAGGCCGGAGATACGCAGTATTTT | many | TRBV5-1 | NA | TRBJ2-3
CSARAPVWGALHF | TGCAGTGCTAGAGCACCGGTGTGGGGGGCCCTCCACTTT | NA | TRBV20-1 | NA | TRBJ1-6
CASSPHGGPLFF | TGTGCCAGCAGCCCTCATGGGGGACCACTCTTCTTT | many | TRBV5-6 | NA | TRBJ1-6
CSVRTSGSYGQETQYF | TGCAGCGTGCGGACTAGCGGGAGTTACGGCCAAGAGACCCAGTACTTC | NA | TRBV29-1 | TRBD2 | TRBJ2-5
CASSILGEGHEQYF | NA | many | TRBV5-1 | NA | TRBJ2-7
CASSDRGRDQPQHF | TGTGCCAGTTCGGACAGGGGACGTGATCAGCCCCAGCATTTT | many | TRBV6-1 | TRBD1 | TRBJ1-5
CSARTTHDYEQYF | TGCAGTGCCAGGACTACTCACGACTACGAGCAGTACTTC | many | TRBV20-1 | NA | TRBJ2-7
CAISDSGGEYNEQFF | TGTGCCATCAGTGACTCGGGGGGGGAGTACAATGAGCAGTTCTTC | many | TRBV10-3 | TRBD2 | TRBJ2-1
CASGQDRTGGYSPLHF | TGTGCCAGCGGACAAGACAGGACGGGCGGGTATTCACCCCTCCACTTT | many | TRBV12-3/TRBV12-4 | NA | TRBJ1-6
CAWSLASGTFQETQYF | TGTGCCTGGAGTTTGGCCTCAGGGACCTTCCAAGAGACCCAGTACTTC | few | TRBV30 | NA | TRBJ2-5
CASTLGSGSYNEQFF | TGCGCCAGCACCCTGGGGTCTGGATCCTACAATGAGCAGTTCTTC | many | TRBV4-1 | NA | TRBJ2-1
CASSQSTGNYTF | TGTGCCAGCAGCCAGTCGACTGGTAACTACACCTTC | NA | TRBV3-1 | NA | TRBJ1-2